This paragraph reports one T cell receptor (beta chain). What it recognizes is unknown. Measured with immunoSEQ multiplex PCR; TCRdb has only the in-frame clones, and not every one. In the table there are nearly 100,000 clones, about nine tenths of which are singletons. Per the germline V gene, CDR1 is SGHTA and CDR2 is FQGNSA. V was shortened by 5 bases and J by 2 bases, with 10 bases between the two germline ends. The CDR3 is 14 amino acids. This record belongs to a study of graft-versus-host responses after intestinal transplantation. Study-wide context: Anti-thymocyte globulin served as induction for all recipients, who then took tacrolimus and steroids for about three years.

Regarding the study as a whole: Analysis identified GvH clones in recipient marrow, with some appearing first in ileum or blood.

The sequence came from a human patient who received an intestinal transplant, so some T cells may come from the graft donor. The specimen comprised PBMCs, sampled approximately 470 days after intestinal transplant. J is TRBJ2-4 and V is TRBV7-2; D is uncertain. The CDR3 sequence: CASSPVRSKNIQYF. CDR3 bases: TGTGCCAGCAGCCCTGTGAGGTCCAAAAACATTCAGTACTTC.